This entry lists 4 T cell receptor beta chains sequenced from one sample in a study of identifying expanded T cells in peripheral blood. Here immunoSEQ multiplex PCR was the method, and the copy in TCRdb shows in-frame clones only, minus some. The table has approximately 86,000 clones, 85% seen once; the top ten hold around 4.5%. Sequencing input: blood. These receptors were taken from a person aged 18 to 75 in good health.

The V and J genes are TRBV29-1 and TRBJ1-3; unclear D gene. Trimming removed 1 base from V and 0 bases from J, with 7 bases in between. The germline CDR1 and CDR2 sequences are SQVTM and ANQGSEA. The CDR3 is 14 amino acids. For the CDR3, the DNA is TGCAGCGTTGAAGTCAGTGGCTCTGGAAACACCATATATTTT. Protein sequence: CSVEVSGSGNTIYF.

This clone was observed a few times. The CDR3 DNA is TGCGCCAGCAGCCAAGATGAGCGGGCAGGGAGGTGGACGCGGGGTAACTATGGCTACACCTTC. This encodes CASSQDERAGRWTRGNYGYTF. V is TRBV4-1 and J is TRBJ1-2, with D maybe TRBD1 (5 bases). CDR1 MGHRA and CDR2 YSYEKL come from the germline V gene. This CDR3 comprises 21 residues. The V end was cut by 0 bases, the J end by 1 base, with 27 bases between.

The chain recombines TRBV19 with TRBJ1-2, with D perhaps matching TRBD1 (6 bases). This CDR3 has 18 residues. Trimming took 1 base from V and 2 from J, leaving 20 bases between them. The V gene's germline CDR1 is LNHDA and CDR2 SQIVND (reference sequence). The CDR3 reads CASSIVLSPTGFNYGYTF. Written as DNA, the CDR3 is TGTGCCAGTAGTATAGTCCTAAGTCCGACAGGCTTCAACTATGGCTACACCTTC.

J is TRBJ2-7 and V is TRBV11-2, with D unresolved. The CDR3 is made up of 12 amino acids. V gave up 1 base and J gave up 1 base, with 2 bases separating them. CDR1 is SGHAT and CDR2 is FQNNGV in the germline V gene. The CDR3 sequence: CASSLGSYEQYF. In DNA, the CDR3 is TGTGCCAGCAGCTTAGGGTCCTACGAGCAGTACTTC.